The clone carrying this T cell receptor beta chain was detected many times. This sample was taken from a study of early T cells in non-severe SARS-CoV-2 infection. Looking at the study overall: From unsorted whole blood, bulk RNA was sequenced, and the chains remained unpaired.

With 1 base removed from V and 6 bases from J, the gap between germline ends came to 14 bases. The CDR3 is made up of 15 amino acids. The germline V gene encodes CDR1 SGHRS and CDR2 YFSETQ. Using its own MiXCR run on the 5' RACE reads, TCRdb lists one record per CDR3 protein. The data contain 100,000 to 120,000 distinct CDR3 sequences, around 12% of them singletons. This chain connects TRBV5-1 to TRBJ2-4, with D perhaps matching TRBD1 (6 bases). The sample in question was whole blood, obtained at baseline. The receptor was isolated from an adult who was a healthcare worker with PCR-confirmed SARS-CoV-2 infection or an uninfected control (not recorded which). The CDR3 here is CASSLSTGTTNIQYF. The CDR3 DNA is TGCGCCAGCAGCTTGTCGACCGGGACAACAAACATTCAGTACTTC. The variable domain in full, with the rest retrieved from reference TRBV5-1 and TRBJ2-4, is KAGVTQTPRYLIKTRGQQVTLSCSPISGHRSVSWYQQTPGQGLQFLFEYFSETQRNKGNFPGRFSGRQFSNSRSEMNVSTLELGDSALYLCASSLSTGTTNIQYFGAGTRLSVL.